This is a list of T cell receptor beta chains from one sample in a study of spatial heterogeneity in lung cancer. One entry per CDR3 protein results from TCRdb running MiXCR on the 5' RACE reads. The sample includes some 70,000 distinct CDR3 sequences, 13% of them seen just once. Material: PBMCs, obtained at surgery. Receptors were obtained from a male donor with early-stage non-small cell lung cancer. The CDR3 runs from the conserved cysteine through the conserved F or W. The order of the fields is D gene, V gene, J gene, clone size, CDR3 DNA, CDR3 protein. D genes are given only for firm matches. The size entry is marked missing in some rows and otherwise reads once, few, many or a size class.

-	TRBV2	TRBJ2-1	few	TGTGCCAGCAACGGGTTTTACAATGAGCAGTTCTTC	CASNGFYNEQFF
-	TRBV27	TRBJ1-6	many	TGTGCCAGCAGTTCGACGGGAGGAACCCTCCACTTT	CASSSTGGTLHF
TRBD1	TRBV12-3/TRBV12-4	TRBJ1-2	-	TGTGCCAGCAGTTTAAGAGCAGGGGGAACGGGCTATGGCTACACCTTC	CASSLRAGGTGYGYTF
-	TRBV10-2	TRBJ1-5	many	TGCGCCAGCAGTGAAGGGGCAGGAGGAATTGATCAGCCCCAGCATTTT	CASSEGAGGIDQPQHF
-	TRBV19	TRBJ1-2	many	TGTGCCAGTAAAACAGAGTCCGGTGGCTACACCTTC	CASKTESGGYTF
-	TRBV29-1	TRBJ2-3	many	TGCAGCGTTGACTTCAGGGCGATTAGCACAGATACGCAGTATTTT	CSVDFRAISTDTQYF
-	TRBV5-1	TRBJ2-1	-	TGCGCCAGCAGCCAGGGACCGGATTACAATGAGCAGTTCTTC	CASSQGPDYNEQFF
-	TRBV5-1	TRBJ1-5	-	TGCGCCAGCAGCTTGGATGGACAGACTCGTCAGCCCCAGCATTTT	CASSLDGQTRQPQHF
TRBD1	TRBV29-1	TRBJ2-5	-	TGCAGCGTTGATTGGACAGGGGGCTCGGAGACCCAGTACTTC	CSVDWTGGSETQYF
-	TRBV27	TRBJ2-7	-	TGTGCCAGCAGTTTATCCGTAAGCTCCTACGAGCAGTACTTC	CASSLSVSSYEQYF
TRBD2	TRBV20-1	TRBJ2-1	few	TGCAGTGCCATAGGGGCTAGCGGGTACAATGAGCAGTTCTTC	CSAIGASGYNEQFF
-	TRBV5-1	TRBJ2-7	many	TGCGCCAGCAGCTTGGAAGGGACGGGAGAGTACTTC	CASSLEGTGEYF
-	TRBV10-1	TRBJ2-1	-	TGCGCCAGCAGTGAGAACATGAGGAATGAGCAGTTCTTC	CASSENMRNEQFF
TRBD1	TRBV20-1	TRBJ1-3	-	TGCAGTGCTAGAAAGAGGGGGCTCGAAAACACCATATATTTT	CSARKRGLENTIYF
-	TRBV5-1	TRBJ1-5	-	TGCGCCAGCAGCTTGGATCTCGCGGGTCAGCCCCAGCATTTT	CASSLDLAGQPQHF
TRBD1	TRBV19	TRBJ1-5	many	TGTGCCAGTAGTATTTTCGGGACAGGGGCCATCAACCAGCCCCAGCATTTT	CASSIFGTGAINQPQHF
-	TRBV11-2	TRBJ2-5	many	TGTGCCAGCAGCTTAATAGTGGGAGAGACCCAGTACTTC	CASSLIVGETQYF
-	TRBV5-1	TRBJ1-2	few	TGCGCCAGCAGCTTTGGACAATATGGCTACACCTTC	CASSFGQYGYTF